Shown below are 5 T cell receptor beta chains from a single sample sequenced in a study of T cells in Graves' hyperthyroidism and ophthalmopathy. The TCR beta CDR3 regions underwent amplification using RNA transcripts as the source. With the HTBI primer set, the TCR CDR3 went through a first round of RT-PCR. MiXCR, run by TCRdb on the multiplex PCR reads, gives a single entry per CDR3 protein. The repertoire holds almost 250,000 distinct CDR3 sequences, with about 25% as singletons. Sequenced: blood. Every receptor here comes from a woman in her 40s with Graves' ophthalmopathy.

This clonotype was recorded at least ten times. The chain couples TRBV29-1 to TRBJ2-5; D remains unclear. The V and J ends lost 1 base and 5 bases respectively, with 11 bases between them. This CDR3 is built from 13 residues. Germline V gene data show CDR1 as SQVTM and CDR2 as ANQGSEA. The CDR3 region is CSVEAPYRETQYF. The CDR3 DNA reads TGCAGCGTTGAAGCCCCGTACCGTGAGACCCAGTACTTC.

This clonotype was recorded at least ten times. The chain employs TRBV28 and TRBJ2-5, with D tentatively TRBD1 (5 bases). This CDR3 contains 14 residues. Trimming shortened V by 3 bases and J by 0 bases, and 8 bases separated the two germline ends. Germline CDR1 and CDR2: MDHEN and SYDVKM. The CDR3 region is CASSFLDNQETQYF. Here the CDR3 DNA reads TGTGCCAGCAGTTTTTTGGACAACCAAGAGACCCAGTACTTC.

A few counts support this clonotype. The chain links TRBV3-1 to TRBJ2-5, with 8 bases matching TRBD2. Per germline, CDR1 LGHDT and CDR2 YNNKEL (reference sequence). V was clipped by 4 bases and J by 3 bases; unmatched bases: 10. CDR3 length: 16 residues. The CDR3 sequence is CASSPGTRKPKETQYF. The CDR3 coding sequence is TGTGCCAGCAGCCCCGGGACTAGAAAACCAAAAGAGACCCAGTACTTC.

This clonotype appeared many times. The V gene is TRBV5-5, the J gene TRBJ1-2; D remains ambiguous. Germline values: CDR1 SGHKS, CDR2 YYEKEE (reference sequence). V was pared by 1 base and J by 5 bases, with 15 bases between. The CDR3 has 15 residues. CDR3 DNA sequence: TGTGCCAGCAGCTTGTCAGGCCAGTCGCTGTATGGCTACACCTTC. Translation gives CASSLSGQSLYGYTF.

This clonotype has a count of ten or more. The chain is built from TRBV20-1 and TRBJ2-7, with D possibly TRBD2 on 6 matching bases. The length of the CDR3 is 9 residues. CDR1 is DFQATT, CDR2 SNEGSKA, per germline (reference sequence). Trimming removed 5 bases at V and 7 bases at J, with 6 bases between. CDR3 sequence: CSARGEQYF. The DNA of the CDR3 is TGCAGTGCTCGGGGGGAGCAGTACTTC.